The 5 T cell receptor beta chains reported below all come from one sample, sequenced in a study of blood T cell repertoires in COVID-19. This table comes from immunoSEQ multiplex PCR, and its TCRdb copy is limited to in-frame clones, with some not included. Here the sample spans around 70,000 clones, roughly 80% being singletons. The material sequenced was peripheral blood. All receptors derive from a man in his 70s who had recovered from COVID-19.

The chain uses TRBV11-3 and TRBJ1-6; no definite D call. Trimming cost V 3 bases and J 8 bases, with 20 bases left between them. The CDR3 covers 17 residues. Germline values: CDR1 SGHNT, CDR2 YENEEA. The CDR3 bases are TGTGCCAGCAGCTTTGCTCCCCTGAGGAAAAGAGATTCACCCCTCCACTTT. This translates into CASSFAPLRKRDSPLHF.

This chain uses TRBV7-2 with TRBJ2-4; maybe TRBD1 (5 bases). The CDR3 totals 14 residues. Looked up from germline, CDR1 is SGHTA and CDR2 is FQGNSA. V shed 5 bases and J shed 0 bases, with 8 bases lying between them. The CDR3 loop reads CASSEGVAKNIQYF. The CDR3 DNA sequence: TGTGCCAGCAGCGAAGGGGTAGCCAAAAACATTCAGTACTTC.

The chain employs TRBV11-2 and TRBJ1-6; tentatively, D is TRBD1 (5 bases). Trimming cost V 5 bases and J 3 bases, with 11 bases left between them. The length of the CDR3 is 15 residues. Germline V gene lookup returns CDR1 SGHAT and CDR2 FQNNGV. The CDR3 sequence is CASSLPDSYNSPLHF. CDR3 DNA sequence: TGTGCCAGCAGCCTGCCCGACAGCTATAATTCACCCCTCCACTTT.

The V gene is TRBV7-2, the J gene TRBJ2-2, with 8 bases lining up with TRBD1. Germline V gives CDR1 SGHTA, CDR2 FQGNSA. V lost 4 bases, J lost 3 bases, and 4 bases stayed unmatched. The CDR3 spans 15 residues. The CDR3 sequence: CASSSQGADTGELFF. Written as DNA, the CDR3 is TGTGCCAGCAGCTCTCAGGGGGCAGACACCGGGGAGCTGTTTTTT.

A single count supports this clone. Written as DNA, the CDR3 is TGTGCCAGCAGCTTAGCGGAACATTCCAGCAGGCAAGAGACCCAGTACTTC. Amino acids: CASSLAEHSSRQETQYF. J is TRBJ2-5 and V is TRBV7-6, with D uncertain. The CDR3 loop spans 17 amino acids. Germline CDR1 is SGHVS and CDR2 is FNYEAQ. The V and J ends lost 0 bases and 2 bases respectively, with 16 bases between them.